This T cell receptor (beta chain) was captured in a study of blood T cell repertoires in COVID-19. Study-wide context: There were acute and convalescent COVID-19 samples, and they came from the United States, Italy and Spain. Sample material is recorded as cDNA or gDNA derived from T cells, B-cell-depleted T cells, or PBMCs.

This CDR3 contains 14 residues. V lost 3 bases to trimming and J lost 2 bases; unmatched junction nucleotides: 4. Looked up from germline, CDR1 is SGHRS and CDR2 is YFSETQ. With regard to this clone: The sample has other DNA sequences that encode this CDR3 too.

Profiled with immunoSEQ multiplex PCR; TCRdb holds only in-frame clones, not every one. This table holds 100,000 to 120,000 clones, approximately 82% found once. The chain employs TRBV5-1 and TRBJ1-1, with TRBD1 identical over 7 bases. The sequencing input was peripheral blood. This TCR was recovered from a woman older than 75 with acute or convalescent COVID-19. The CDR3 sequence is CASSSQGGNTEAFF. Written as DNA, the CDR3 is TGCGCCAGCAGCTCTCAGGGGGGTAACACTGAAGCTTTCTTT.